The 14 T cell receptor beta chains listed next were all sequenced from one sample in a study of CD8+CD57+ T cells in acquired aplastic anemia. The study profiled TCR beta VDJ and CDR3 using genomic DNA as template. TCRdb independently ran MiXCR on the reads; one entry per CDR3 protein. Of roughly 80,000 distinct CDR3 sequences in the sample, roughly 72% were seen once. All patients picked for sequencing had shown, by flow cytometry, an expansion of CD8+CD57+ cells. Source material: sorted CD4+, CD8+, or CD8+CD57+ T cells (not recorded which) from PBMCs. Source of these receptors: a human donor with aplastic anemia.

This clonotype was seen a single time. The rearrangement links TRBV10-3 to TRBJ2-2; possibly TRBD2 for D (6 bases). V lost 6 bases and J 3 bases, leaving 20 bases between the germline ends. The CDR3 runs 17 residues. From germline, CDR1 is ENHRY and CDR2 SYGVKD. CDR3 loop: CAISKMVAARHTGELFF. Written as DNA, the CDR3 is TGTGCCATCAGCAAGATGGTAGCGGCGCGACACACCGGGGAGCTGTTTTTT.

V gene TRBV7-9 combines with J gene TRBJ1-2, with D unresolved. The germline CDR1 and CDR2 sequences are SEHNR and FQNEAQ (reference sequence). CDR3 length: 14 residues. Trimming left V 3 bases short and J 6 bases short, with 14 bases between. The CDR3 spells CASSFVPGNDGYTF. DNA of the CDR3: TGTGCCAGCAGCTTCGTACCGGGTAATGATGGCTACACCTTC. The whole variable domain, remainder taken from reference TRBV7-9 and TRBJ1-2, is DTGVSQNPRHKITKRGQNVTFRCDPISEHNRLYWYRQTLGQGPEFLTYFQNEAQLEKSRLLSDRFSAERPKGSFSTLEIQRTEQGDSAMYLCASSFVPGNDGYTFGSGTRLTVV.

The chain joins TRBV2 to TRBJ2-5, with D unresolved. The CDR3 totals 14 residues. The V end was cut by 8 bases, the J end by 7 bases, with 20 bases between. Per germline, CDR1 SNHLY and CDR2 FYNNEI. The CDR3 sequence is CASGPVRLVGTQYF. The CDR3 nucleotides read TGTGCCAGCGGACCCGTGAGGCTAGTAGGGACCCAGTACTTC.

Comments on this clonotype: The conserved phenylalanine or tryptophan is not found at the CDR3 terminus, so this likely reflects a read error. This chain joins TRBV25-1 and TRBJ2-1; 7 nucleotides agree with TRBD1. V gave up 10 bases and J gave up 4 bases; unmatched junction bases: 7. CDR3 length: 13 amino acids. Germline assignment: CDR1 MGHDK and CDR2 SYGVNS. The CDR3: CATAGTAYNEQFS. The CDR3 bases are TGTGCCACCGCCGGGACAGCGTACAATGAGCAGTTCTCC.

The genes are TRBV2 and TRBJ2-7, with a possible D match to TRBD2 (5 bases). The CDR3 is made up of 13 amino acids. V shed 8 bases and J shed 3 bases, with 14 bases lying between them. The germline V gene encodes CDR1 SNHLY and CDR2 FYNNEI. CDR3 sequence: CASAVDGLYEQYF. The CDR3 DNA follows: TGTGCCAGCGCTGTCGACGGACTCTACGAGCAGTACTTC.

The V and J genes are TRBV10-3 and TRBJ2-7; 9 positions match TRBD1. In germline, CDR1 is ENHRY, CDR2 SYGVKD. This CDR3 has 11 residues. V dropped 10 bases and J dropped 5; count of bases not matched to a gene: 3. CDR3 in amino acids: CASRQGDEQYF. The CDR3 nucleotides are TGTGCCAGTCGACAGGGGGACGAGCAGTACTTC.

This clonotype was detected only once. The chain combines TRBV24-1 with TRBJ2-5, with D perhaps TRBD1 or TRBD2 (5 bases each). V was clipped by 3 bases and J by 0 bases, with 10 bases between them. Germline values: CDR1 KGHDR, CDR2 SFDVKD. The CDR3 runs 15 residues. CDR3 loop: CATSDAGTDQETQYF. DNA for the CDR3: TGTGCCACCAGTGATGCCGGGACGGACCAAGAGACCCAGTACTTC.

This clonotype was seen more than once but under ten times. The chain joins TRBV7-9 to TRBJ2-7; D may correspond to TRBD1 or TRBD2 (5 bases each). Germline CDR1 and CDR2: SEHNR and FQNEAQ (reference sequence). V was shortened by 3 bases and J by 2 bases, with 8 bases between the two germline ends. The CDR3 covers 13 residues. The CDR3 DNA sequence: TGTGCCAGCAGCTTGGGGGTCGCCTACGAGCAGTACTTC. It yields the protein CASSLGVAYEQYF.

The rearrangement uses TRBV20-1 and TRBJ2-7, with TRBD1 as a possible D gene (6 bases). Germline V CDR1 and CDR2: DFQATT, SNEGSKA (reference sequence). V was cut by 2 bases and J by 0 bases, with 8 bases left in between. This CDR3 is built from 13 residues. Here the CDR3 DNA reads TGCAGTGCTAGAAAACAGGGCTCCTACGAGCAGTACTTC. It is translated as CSARKQGSYEQYF.

The genes are TRBV7-8 and TRBJ1-2; D is unclear. This CDR3 has 14 residues. Germline loops: CDR1 SGHVS, CDR2 FQNEAQ. The germline V and J ends were trimmed by 5 bases and 4 bases, with 14 bases remaining between them. The CDR3 protein is CASSASPNFYGYTF. In nucleotides, the CDR3 is TGTGCCAGCAGCGCTAGTCCAAACTTCTATGGCTACACCTTC.

Only a few counts were recorded for this clonotype. CDR3 sequence reads: CASRKSNEQFF. The CDR3 nucleotides read TGTGCCAGCAGAAAGAGCAATGAGCAGTTCTTC. The rearrangement joins TRBV2 to TRBJ2-1; no reliable D call. This CDR3 spans 11 amino acids. V lost 6 bases, J lost 6 bases, and 6 bases lay in between. In germline, CDR1 is SNHLY, CDR2 FYNNEI.

The rearrangement links TRBV5-1 to TRBJ1-6; 12 bases align to TRBD1. CDR3 length: 14 residues. J gave up 12 bases and V 4 bases, and 5 bases lay outside the gene matches. Germline-derived CDR1 and CDR2 are SGHRS and YFSETQ. The CDR3 region has the DNA TGCGCCAGCAGCGCGGGACAGGGGGCCATACCCCTCCACTTT. This translates into CASSAGQGAIPLHF.

This sequence joins TRBV29-1 and TRBJ2-7; a weak D match, TRBD1 (5 bases). There are 12 residues in the CDR3. The germline V gene has CDR1 SQVTM and CDR2 ANQGSEA. V gave up 5 bases and J gave up 4 bases, with 12 bases separating them. CDR3 bases: TGCAGCGTTTTGACAGCCGAGTACGAGCAGTACTTC. This gives the protein CSVLTAEYEQYF.

This chain uses TRBV10-3 with TRBJ1-2, with unresolved D. Deletions cut 3 bases from V and 4 bases from J, with 9 bases between. CDR3 size: 13 residues. Germline V gene data show CDR1 as ENHRY and CDR2 as SYGVKD. CDR3 loop: CAISDARAYGYTF. The DNA of the CDR3 is TGTGCCATCAGTGATGCGCGGGCCTATGGCTACACCTTC.